This entry describes one T cell receptor beta chain. What it recognizes is unknown. These data belong to a study of T cell responses to AZD1222 COVID-19 vaccine. Study-wide findings and caveats: Baseline testing showed seropositivity in only six or seven AZD1222 recipients. Spike-wide coverage was observed for vaccine-associated CD4 TCRs, with dominant responses at 160-218 and 743-854.

The table came from immunoSEQ multiplex PCR; TCRdb's copy has only in-frame clones and leaves some out. The sample carries around 150,000 clones, around 90% recorded once. Trimming stripped 4 bases from V and 5 bases from J, with 15 bases between. The CDR3 is 14 residues long. Per germline, CDR1 SGHRS and CDR2 YFSETQ. The sample here was peripheral blood, taken 28 days after the second AZD1222 dose. The chain is built from TRBV5-1 and TRBJ1-2; D uncertain. The clonotype was recovered from an adult who received the AZD1222 COVID-19 vaccine. The CDR3, as DNA: TGCGCCAGCAGCCCCTCCGGGTCTGGGTATGGCTACACCTTC. Protein product: CASSPSGSGYGYTF.